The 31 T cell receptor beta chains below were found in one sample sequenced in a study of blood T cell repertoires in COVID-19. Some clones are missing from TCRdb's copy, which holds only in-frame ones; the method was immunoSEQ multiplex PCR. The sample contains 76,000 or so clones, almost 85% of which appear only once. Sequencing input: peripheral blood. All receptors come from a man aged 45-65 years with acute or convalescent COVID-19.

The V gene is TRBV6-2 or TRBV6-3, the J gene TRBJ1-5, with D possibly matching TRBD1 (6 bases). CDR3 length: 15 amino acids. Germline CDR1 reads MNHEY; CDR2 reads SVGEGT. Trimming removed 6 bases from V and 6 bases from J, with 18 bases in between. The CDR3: CASSLLGGGGQPQHF. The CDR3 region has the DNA TGTGCCAGCAGCCTCTTAGGGGGGGGCGGTCAGCCCCAGCATTTT.

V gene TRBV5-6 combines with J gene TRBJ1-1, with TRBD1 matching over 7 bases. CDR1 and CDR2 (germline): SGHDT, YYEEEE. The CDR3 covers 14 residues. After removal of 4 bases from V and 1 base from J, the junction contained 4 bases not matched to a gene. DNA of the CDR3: TGTGCCAGCAGCGGAAACAGGGGGAACACTGAAGCTTTCTTT. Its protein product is CASSGNRGNTEAFF. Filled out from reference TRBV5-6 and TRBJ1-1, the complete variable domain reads DAGVTQSPTHLIKTRGQQVTLRCSPKSGHDTVSWYQQALGQGPQFIFQYYEEEERQRGNFPDRFSGHQFPNYSSELNVNALLLGDSALYLCASSGNRGNTEAFFGQGTRLTVV.

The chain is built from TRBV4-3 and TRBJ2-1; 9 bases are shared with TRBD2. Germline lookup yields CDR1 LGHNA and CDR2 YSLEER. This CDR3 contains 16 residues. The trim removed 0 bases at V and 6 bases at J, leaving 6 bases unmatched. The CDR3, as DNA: TGCGCCAGCAGCCAAGATGGGCTAGCGGGGAGCAATGAGCAGTTCTTC. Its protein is CASSQDGLAGSNEQFF.

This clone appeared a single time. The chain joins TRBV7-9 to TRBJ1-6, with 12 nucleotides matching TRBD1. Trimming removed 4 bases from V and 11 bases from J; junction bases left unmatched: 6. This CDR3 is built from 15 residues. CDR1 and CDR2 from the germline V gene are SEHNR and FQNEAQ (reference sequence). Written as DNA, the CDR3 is TGTGCCAGCAGCTCGGCCGGGACAGGGGGCACACCCCTCCACTTT. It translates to CASSSAGTGGTPLHF.

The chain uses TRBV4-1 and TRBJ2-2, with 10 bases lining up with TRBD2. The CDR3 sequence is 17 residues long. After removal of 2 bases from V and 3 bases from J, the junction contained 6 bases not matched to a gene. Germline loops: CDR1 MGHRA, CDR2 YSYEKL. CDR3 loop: CASSQNLAGAYTGELFF. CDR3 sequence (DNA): TGCGCCAGCAGCCAAAACCTAGCGGGGGCGTACACCGGGGAGCTGTTTTTT.

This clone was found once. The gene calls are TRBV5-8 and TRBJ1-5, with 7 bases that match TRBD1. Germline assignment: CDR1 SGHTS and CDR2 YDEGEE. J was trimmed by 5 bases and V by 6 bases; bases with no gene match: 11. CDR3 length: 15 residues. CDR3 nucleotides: TGTGCCAGCACCAAGAACAGGGGTGAGCATCAGCCCCAGCATTTT. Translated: CASTKNRGEHQPQHF.

CDR3 nucleotides: TGTGCCAGCAGTGCCTGGGGGACAGTTAGCAATCAGCCCCAGCATTTT. Translated: CASSAWGTVSNQPQHF. The chain recombines TRBV28 with TRBJ1-5; 7 nucleotides line up with TRBD1. Looked up from germline, CDR1 is MDHEN and CDR2 is SYDVKM. CDR3 length: 16 amino acids. Unmatched junction bases numbered 7, after V lost 5 bases and J lost 0 bases.

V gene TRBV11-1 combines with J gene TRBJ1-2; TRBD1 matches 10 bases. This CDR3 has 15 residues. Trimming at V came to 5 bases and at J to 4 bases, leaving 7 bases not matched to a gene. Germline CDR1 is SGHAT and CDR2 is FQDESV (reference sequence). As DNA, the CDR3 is TGTGCCAGCAGCCCAAGTGGGACAGGGGCCTATGGCTACACCTTC. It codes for CASSPSGTGAYGYTF.

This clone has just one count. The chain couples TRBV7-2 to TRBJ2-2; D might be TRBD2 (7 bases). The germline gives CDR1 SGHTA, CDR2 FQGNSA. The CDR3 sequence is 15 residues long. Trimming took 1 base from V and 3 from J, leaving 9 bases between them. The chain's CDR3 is CASSLGGGDTGELFF. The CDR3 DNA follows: TGTGCCAGCAGCTTAGGAGGGGGGGACACCGGGGAGCTGTTTTTT. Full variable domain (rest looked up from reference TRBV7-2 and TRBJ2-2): GAGVSQSPSNKVTEKGKDVELRCDPISGHTALYWYRQSLGQGLEFLIYFQGNSAPDKSGLPSDRFSAERTGGSVSTLTIQRTQQEDSAVYLCASSLGGGDTGELFFGEGSRLTVL.

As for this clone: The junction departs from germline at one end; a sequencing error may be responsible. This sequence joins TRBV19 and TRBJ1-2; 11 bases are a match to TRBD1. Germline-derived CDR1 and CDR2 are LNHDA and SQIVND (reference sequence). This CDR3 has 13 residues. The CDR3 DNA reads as TGTGCCAGTAGTAGACCCGGGACAGGGGGGTTGAACTTC. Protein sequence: CASSRPGTGGLNF.

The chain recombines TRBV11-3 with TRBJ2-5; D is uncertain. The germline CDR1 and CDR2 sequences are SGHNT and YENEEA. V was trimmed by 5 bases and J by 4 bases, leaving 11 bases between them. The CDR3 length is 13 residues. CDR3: CASSPSTGETQYF. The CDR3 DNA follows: TGTGCCAGCAGCCCATCGACGGGAGAGACCCAGTACTTC. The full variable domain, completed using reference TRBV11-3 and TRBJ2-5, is EAGVVQSPRYKIIEKKQPVAFWCNPISGHNTLYWYLQNLGQGPELLIRYENEEAVDDSQLPKDRFSAERLKGVDSTLKIQPAELGDSAVYLCASSPSTGETQYFGPGTRLLVL.

The CDR3 region is CASSLVALAGGEQYF. The CDR3 nucleotides are TGTGCCAGCAGCTTAGTGGCCCTAGCGGGGGGTGAGCAGTACTTC. The rearrangement links TRBV7-2 to TRBJ2-7, with TRBD2 matching 11 bases. V dropped 1 base and J dropped 7; count of bases not matched to a gene: 6. This CDR3 comprises 15 residues. In germline, CDR1 is SGHTA, CDR2 FQGNSA. The entire variable domain, with the rest obtained from reference TRBV7-2 and TRBJ2-7, is as follows: GAGVSQSPSNKVTEKGKDVELRCDPISGHTALYWYRQSLGQGLEFLIYFQGNSAPDKSGLPSDRFSAERTGGSVSTLTIQRTQQEDSAVYLCASSLVALAGGEQYFGPGTRLTVT.

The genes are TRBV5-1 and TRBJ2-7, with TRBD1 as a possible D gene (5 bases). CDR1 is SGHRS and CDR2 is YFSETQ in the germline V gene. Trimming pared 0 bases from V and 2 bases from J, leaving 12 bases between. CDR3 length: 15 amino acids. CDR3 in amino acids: CASSLGGRAPYEQYF. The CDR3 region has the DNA TGCGCCAGCAGCTTGGGGGGCAGGGCCCCCTACGAGCAGTACTTC.

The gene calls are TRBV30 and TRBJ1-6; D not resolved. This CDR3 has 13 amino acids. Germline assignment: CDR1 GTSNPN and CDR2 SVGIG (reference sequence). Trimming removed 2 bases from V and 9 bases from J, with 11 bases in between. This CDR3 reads CAWSPPLASPLHF. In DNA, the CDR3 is TGTGCCTGGAGTCCTCCTCTAGCTTCACCCCTCCACTTT.

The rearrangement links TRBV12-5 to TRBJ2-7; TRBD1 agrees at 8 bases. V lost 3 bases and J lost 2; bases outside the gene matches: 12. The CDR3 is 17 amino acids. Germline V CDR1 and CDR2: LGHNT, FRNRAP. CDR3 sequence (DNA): TGTGCTAGTGGTTTTAATCTACGGGACAGGACACCCTACGAGCAGTACTTC. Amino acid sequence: CASGFNLRDRTPYEQYF. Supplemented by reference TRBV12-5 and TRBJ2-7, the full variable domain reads DARVTQTPRHKVTEMGQEVTMRCQPILGHNTVFWYRQTMMQGLELLAYFRNRAPLDDSGMPKDRFSAEMPDATLATLKIQPSEPRDSAVYFCASGFNLRDRTPYEQYFGPGTRLTVT.

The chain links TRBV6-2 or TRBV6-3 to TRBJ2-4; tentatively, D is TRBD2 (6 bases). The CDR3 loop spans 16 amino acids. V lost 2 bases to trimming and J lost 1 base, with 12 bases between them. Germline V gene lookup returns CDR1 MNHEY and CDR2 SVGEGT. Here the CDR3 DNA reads TGTGCCAGCAGTTACGGAGGGTCGCTGGCCAAAAACATTCAGTACTTC. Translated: CASSYGGSLAKNIQYF.

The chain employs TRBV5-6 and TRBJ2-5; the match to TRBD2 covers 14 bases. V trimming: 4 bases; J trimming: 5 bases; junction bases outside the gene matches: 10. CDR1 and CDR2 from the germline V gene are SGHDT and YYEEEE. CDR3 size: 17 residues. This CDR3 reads CASSTWGLAGVGETQYF. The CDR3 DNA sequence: TGTGCCAGCAGCACTTGGGGACTAGCGGGAGTAGGGGAGACCCAGTACTTC.

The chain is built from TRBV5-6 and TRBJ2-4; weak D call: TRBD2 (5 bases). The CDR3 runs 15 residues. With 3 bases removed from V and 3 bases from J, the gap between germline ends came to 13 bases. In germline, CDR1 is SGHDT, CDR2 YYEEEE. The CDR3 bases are TGTGCCAGCAGCTGGCCGGAGGAAGGCAAAAACATTCAGTACTTC. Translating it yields CASSWPEEGKNIQYF.

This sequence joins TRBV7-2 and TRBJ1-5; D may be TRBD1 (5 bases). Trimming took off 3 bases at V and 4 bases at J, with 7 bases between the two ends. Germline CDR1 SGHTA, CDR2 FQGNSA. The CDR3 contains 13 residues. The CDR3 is CASSFGGNQPQHF. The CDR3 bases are TGTGCCAGCAGCTTCGGGGGAAATCAGCCCCAGCATTTT.

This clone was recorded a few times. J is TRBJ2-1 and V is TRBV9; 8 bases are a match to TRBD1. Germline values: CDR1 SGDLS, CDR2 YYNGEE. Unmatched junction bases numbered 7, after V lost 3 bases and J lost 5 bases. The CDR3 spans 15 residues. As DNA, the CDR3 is TGTGCCAGCAGCGCCCGGGACAGGCCGAACAATGAGCAGTTCTTC. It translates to CASSARDRPNNEQFF.

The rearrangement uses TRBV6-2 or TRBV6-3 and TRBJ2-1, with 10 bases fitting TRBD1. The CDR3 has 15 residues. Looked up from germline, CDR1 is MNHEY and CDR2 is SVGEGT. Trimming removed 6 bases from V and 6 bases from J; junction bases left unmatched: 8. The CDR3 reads CASSPDRGLFNEQFF. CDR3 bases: TGTGCCAGCAGCCCCGACAGGGGGCTGTTCAATGAGCAGTTCTTC.

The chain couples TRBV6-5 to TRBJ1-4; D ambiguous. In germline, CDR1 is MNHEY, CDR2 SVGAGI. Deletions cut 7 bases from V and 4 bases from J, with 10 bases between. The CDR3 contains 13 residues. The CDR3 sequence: CASKNEGNEKLFF. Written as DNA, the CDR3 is TGTGCCAGCAAGAATGAGGGTAATGAAAAACTGTTTTTT.

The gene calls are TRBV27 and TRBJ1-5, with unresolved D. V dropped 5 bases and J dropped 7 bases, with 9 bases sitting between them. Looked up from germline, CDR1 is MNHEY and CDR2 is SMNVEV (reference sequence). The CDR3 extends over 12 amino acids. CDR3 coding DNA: TGTGCCAGCAGTCCGCATGGCCAGCCCCAGCATTTT. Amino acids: CASSPHGQPQHF.

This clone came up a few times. CDR3 coding DNA: TGTGCCAGCAGTTTTGCAGGGGGAGAGACCCAGTACTTC. Translating gives CASSFAGGETQYF. The gene calls are TRBV12-3 or TRBV12-4 and TRBJ2-5, with TRBD1 matching 7 bases. V shed 3 bases and J 4 bases; nucleotides not matched to a gene: 2. CDR3 length: 13 amino acids.

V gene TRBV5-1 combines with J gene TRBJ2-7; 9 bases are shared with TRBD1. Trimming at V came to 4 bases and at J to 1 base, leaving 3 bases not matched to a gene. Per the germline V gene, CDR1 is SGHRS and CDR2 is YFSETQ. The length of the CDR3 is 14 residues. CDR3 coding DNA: TGCGCCAGCAGCCCCGGGACAGGGTCCTACGAGCAGTACTTC. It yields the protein CASSPGTGSYEQYF.

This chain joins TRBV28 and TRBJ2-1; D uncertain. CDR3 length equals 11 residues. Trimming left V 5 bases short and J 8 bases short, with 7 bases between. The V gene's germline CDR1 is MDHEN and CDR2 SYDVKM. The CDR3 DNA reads TGTGCCAGCAGTGTAGTCTATGAGCAGTTCTTC. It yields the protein CASSVVYEQFF.

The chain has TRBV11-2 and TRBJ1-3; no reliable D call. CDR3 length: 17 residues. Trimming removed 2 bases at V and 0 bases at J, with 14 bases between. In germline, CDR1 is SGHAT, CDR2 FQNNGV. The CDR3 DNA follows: TGTGCCAGCAGCTTACGAATCATGGGCAGCTCTGGAAACACCATATATTTT. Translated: CASSLRIMGSSGNTIYF.

CDR3 DNA: TGTGCCAGCAGCCCCCCTCGATTAGCGGCAGGGTACAATGAGCAGTTCTTC. Translating gives CASSPPRLAAGYNEQFF. The chain combines TRBV5-4 with TRBJ2-1; D is possibly TRBD2 (6 bases). Trimming took off 4 bases at V and 4 bases at J, with 21 bases between the two ends. The CDR3 has 17 amino acids. From germline, CDR1 is SGHNT and CDR2 YYREEE (reference sequence).

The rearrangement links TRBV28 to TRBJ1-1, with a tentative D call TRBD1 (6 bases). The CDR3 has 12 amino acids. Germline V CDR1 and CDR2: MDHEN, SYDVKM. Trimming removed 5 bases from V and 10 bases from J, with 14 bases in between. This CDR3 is CASSPQGIGAFF. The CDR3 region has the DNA TGTGCCAGCAGTCCCCAGGGGATTGGAGCTTTCTTT.

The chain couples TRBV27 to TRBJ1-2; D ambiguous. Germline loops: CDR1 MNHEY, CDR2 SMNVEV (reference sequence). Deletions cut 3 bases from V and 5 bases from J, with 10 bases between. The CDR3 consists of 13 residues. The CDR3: CASSFGQEYGYTF. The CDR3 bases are TGTGCCAGCAGTTTTGGTCAGGAATATGGCTACACCTTC.

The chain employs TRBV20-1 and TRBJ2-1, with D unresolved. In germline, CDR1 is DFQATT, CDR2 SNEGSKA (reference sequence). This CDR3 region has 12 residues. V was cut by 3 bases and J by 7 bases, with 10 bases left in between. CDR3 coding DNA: TGCAGTGCTAGTCCGACTCTGAATGAGCAGTTCTTC. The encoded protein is CSASPTLNEQFF.